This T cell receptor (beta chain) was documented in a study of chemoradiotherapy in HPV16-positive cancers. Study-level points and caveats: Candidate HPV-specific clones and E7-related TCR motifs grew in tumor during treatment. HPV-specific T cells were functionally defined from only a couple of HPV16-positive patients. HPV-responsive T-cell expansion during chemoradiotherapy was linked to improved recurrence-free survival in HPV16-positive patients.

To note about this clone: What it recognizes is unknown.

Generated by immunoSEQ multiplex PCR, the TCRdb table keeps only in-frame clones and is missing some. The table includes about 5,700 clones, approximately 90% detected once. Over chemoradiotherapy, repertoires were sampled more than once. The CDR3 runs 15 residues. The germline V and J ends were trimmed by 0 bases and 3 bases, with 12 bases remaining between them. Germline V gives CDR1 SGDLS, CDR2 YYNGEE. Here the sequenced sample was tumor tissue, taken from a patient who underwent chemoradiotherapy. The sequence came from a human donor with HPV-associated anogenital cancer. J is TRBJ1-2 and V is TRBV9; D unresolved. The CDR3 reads CASSVALGGYYGYTF. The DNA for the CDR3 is TGTGCCAGCAGCGTAGCCTTGGGAGGGTACTATGGCTACACCTTC.